A selection of T cell receptor beta chains follows, all from one sample in a study of memory CD4+ T cells and cytomegalovirus serostatus. The data were produced by immunoSEQ multiplex PCR, yet TCRdb's version contains in-frame clones alone and is incomplete. The sample consists of about 46,000 clones, under 85% of them appearing once. Sequencing used memory CD4+ T cells from blood. The receptors here all came from an adult in good health and CMV-seronegative. Each CDR3 is given with its conserved first and last residue. A D gene is named only where the DNA matches it firmly. Rows may omit the clone size; those that give it use once, few, many or a size class.

d_gene: .; j_gene: TRBJ1-1; v_gene: TRBV7-2; abundance: .; CDR3nt: TGTGCCAGCAGCTTCGAGGGTGTAGGCACTGAAGCTTTCTTT; CDR3aa: CASSFEGVGTEAFF
d_gene: .; j_gene: TRBJ2-7; v_gene: TRBV2; abundance: .; CDR3nt: TGTGCCAGCAGCGAAGATAGCGAAATGGTCGAGCAGTACTTC; CDR3aa: CASSEDSEMVEQYF
d_gene: TRBD1; j_gene: TRBJ2-1; v_gene: TRBV7-6; abundance: .; CDR3nt: TGTGCCAGCAGCATCGGACAGGGGATTATCGATGAGCAGTTCTTC; CDR3aa: CASSIGQGIIDEQFF
d_gene: .; j_gene: TRBJ1-2; v_gene: TRBV30; abundance: .; CDR3nt: TGTGCCTGGAGGTGGGGGAATCTTAACTATGGCTACACCTTC; CDR3aa: CAWRWGNLNYGYTF
d_gene: .; j_gene: TRBJ1-4; v_gene: TRBV18; abundance: .; CDR3nt: TGTGCCAGCTCACCTAGACGAGAGGGAGAAAAACTGTTTTTT; CDR3aa: CASSPRREGEKLFF
d_gene: .; j_gene: TRBJ2-7; v_gene: TRBV4-2; abundance: few; CDR3nt: TGTGCCAGCAGCCAAGGGCAGGGGACGTTCTACGAGCAGTACTTC; CDR3aa: CASSQGQGTFYEQYF
d_gene: .; j_gene: TRBJ1-2; v_gene: TRBV30; abundance: .; CDR3nt: TGTGCCTGGAGTGTAAGTTTTTTGGGTACGAACTATGGCTACACCTTC; CDR3aa: CAWSVSFLGTNYGYTF
d_gene: TRBD1; j_gene: TRBJ2-7; v_gene: TRBV6-1; abundance: .; CDR3nt: TGTGCCAGCAGTATGACAGGGGTGGCCGAGCAGTACTTC; CDR3aa: CASSMTGVAEQYF
d_gene: .; j_gene: TRBJ1-6; v_gene: TRBV9; abundance: .; CDR3nt: TGTGCCAGCAGCGTCCAGGACTTATATAATTCACCCCTCCACTTT; CDR3aa: CASSVQDLYNSPLHF
d_gene: .; j_gene: TRBJ1-1; v_gene: TRBV15; abundance: .; CDR3nt: TGTGCCACCAGCAGAGGATTGGGGAACACTGAAGCTTTCTTT; CDR3aa: CATSRGLGNTEAFF
d_gene: TRBD1; j_gene: TRBJ1-1; v_gene: TRBV5-6; abundance: .; CDR3nt: TGTGCCAGCAGCGGAGGAGAGGACAGGGAGAACATGAACACTGAAGCTTTCTTT; CDR3aa: CASSGGEDRENMNTEAFF
d_gene: .; j_gene: TRBJ1-2; v_gene: TRBV7-9; abundance: few; CDR3nt: TGTGCCACCCAGGGGTACTATGGCTACACCTTC; CDR3aa: CATQGYYGYTF
d_gene: .; j_gene: TRBJ1-5; v_gene: TRBV4-2; abundance: .; CDR3nt: TGTGCCAGCAGCCGGGCCTCCAACCTTTATCAGCCCCAGCATTTT; CDR3aa: CASSRASNLYQPQHF
d_gene: .; j_gene: TRBJ1-3; v_gene: TRBV19; abundance: few; CDR3nt: TGTGCCAGTACTCGGGGCGGTTCTGGAAACACCATATATTTT; CDR3aa: CASTRGGSGNTIYF
d_gene: TRBD2; j_gene: TRBJ2-5; v_gene: TRBV6-1; abundance: .; CDR3nt: TGTGCCAGCAGTGAAGGACTAGCGGGGGGCCTTGGGCAAGAGACCCAGTACTTC; CDR3aa: CASSEGLAGGLGQETQYF
d_gene: .; j_gene: TRBJ2-2; v_gene: TRBV10-2; abundance: .; CDR3nt: TGCGCCAGCAGGGCTCCGGGACAAATGTCGGGGGAGCTGTTTTTT; CDR3aa: CASRAPGQMSGELFF
d_gene: .; j_gene: TRBJ1-1; v_gene: TRBV2; abundance: .; CDR3nt: TGTGCCAGCACCGGAAACACTGAAGCTTTCTTT; CDR3aa: CASTGNTEAFF